This is a list of T cell receptor beta chains from one sample in a study of liver allograft versus peripheral blood T cells. TCRdb analysed the reads with MiXCR anew, one entry per CDR3 protein. The sample shows about 16,000 distinct CDR3 sequences, roughly a fifth of them seen only once. Receptors were obtained from a human patient who had a liver transplant. Some T cells may be transferred from the graft donor. Each CDR3 is given with its conserved first and last residue. The order of the fields is CDR3 protein, V gene, clone size, J gene. Clone size, where shown, is once, few, many, or a class for clones that have expanded.

CASRVNMGKLFF	TRBV28	.	TRBJ1-4
CASSLEGRGDQETQYF	TRBV27	few	TRBJ2-5
CAIRPQGAGTEAFF	TRBV10-3	medium-sized	TRBJ1-1
CSARDSSHYGYTF	TRBV20-1	.	TRBJ1-2
CSASPLFPGDGYTF	TRBV20-1	few	TRBJ1-2
CASSDVGLYEQYF	TRBV2	.	TRBJ2-7
CASSSRDSLPNEQFF	TRBV19	few	TRBJ2-1
CASSSRDRGVETQYF	TRBV28	few	TRBJ2-5
CASRKGGQPQHF	TRBV19	.	TRBJ1-5
CASSSDRADASTDTQYF	TRBV7-9	few	TRBJ2-3
CASSQQRGQGRWAQYF	TRBV28	.	TRBJ2-5
CASSSYQSSYEQYF	TRBV27	many	TRBJ2-7
CASSPTSGSRTGELFF	TRBV5-4	.	TRBJ2-2
CASSPHGDTQYF	TRBV7-9	many	TRBJ2-3
CATSDRAGGYTF	TRBV24-1	many	TRBJ1-2
CASSPTATSGRFSGANVLTF	TRBV7-9	.	TRBJ2-6
CASSHENLFQDTQYF	TRBV6-2/TRBV6-3	.	TRBJ2-3
CASSYIGGDNQPQHF	TRBV6-1	.	TRBJ1-5
CSANGLAGEDTQYF	TRBV20-1	few	TRBJ2-3
CASSLSGSSRYGYTF	TRBV27	.	TRBJ1-2
CASSYSMLYEQYF	TRBV6-6	many	TRBJ2-7
CASSLEGGAIAFF	TRBV7-9	.	TRBJ1-1
CASSGGLAGVETQYF	TRBV6-1	many	TRBJ2-5
CASKFSGNSNQPQHF	TRBV27	.	TRBJ1-5
CASKGRLNTEAFF	TRBV12-3/TRBV12-4	.	TRBJ1-1
CASSYADTQYF	TRBV27	.	TRBJ2-3
CSASLGTGTNTGELFF	TRBV20-1	.	TRBJ2-2
CASSSRGVGSNEKLFF	TRBV7-2	few	TRBJ1-4
CASSLSGTGWNSPLHF	TRBV27	medium-sized	TRBJ1-6
CASSPPGSGGPGDTQYF	TRBV28	few	TRBJ2-3
CASTKMGRAYEQYF	TRBV28	few	TRBJ2-7
CASSLYWDRGNYGYTF	TRBV5-5	.	TRBJ1-2
CASSRQGFMNTEAFF	TRBV7-2	medium-sized	TRBJ1-1
CASTLTGQSTEAFF	TRBV28	few	TRBJ1-1
CAWSVGGGTLGRQPQHF	TRBV30	.	TRBJ1-5
CAWGSGRTEAFF	TRBV30	many	TRBJ1-1
CASSYWGRGYEQYF	TRBV6-2/TRBV6-3	medium-sized	TRBJ2-7